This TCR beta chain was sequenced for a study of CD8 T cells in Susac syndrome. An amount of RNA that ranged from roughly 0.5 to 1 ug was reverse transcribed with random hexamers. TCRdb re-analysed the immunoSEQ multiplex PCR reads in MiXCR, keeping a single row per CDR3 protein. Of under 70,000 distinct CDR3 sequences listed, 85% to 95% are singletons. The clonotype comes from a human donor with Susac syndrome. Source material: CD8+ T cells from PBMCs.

The CDR3 protein is CASSQRGQQETQYF. The CDR3 DNA sequence: TGTGCCAGCAGCCAAAGGGGGCAGCAAGAGACCCAGTACTTC. The genes are TRBV14 and TRBJ2-5, with 7 bases identical to TRBD1. Germline CDR1 SGHDN, CDR2 FVKESK. The CDR3 totals 14 residues. V dropped 2 bases and J dropped 2; count of bases not matched to a gene: 2. Full variable domain (remainder filled in from reference TRBV14 and TRBJ2-5): EAGVTQFPSHSVIEKGQTVTLRCDPISGHDNLYWYRRVMGKEIKFLLHFVKESKQDESGMPNNRFLAERTGGTYSTLKVQPAELEDSGVYFCASSQRGQQETQYFGPGTRLLVL.